This T cell receptor beta chain was obtained from a study of blood T cell repertoires in COVID-19. Overall study: PBMCs, B-cell-depleted T cells, or T cells provided the cDNA or gDNA that made up the material.

Original analysis: Reference gene primer amplification gave estimated nucleated cell counts. Clones were sequenced by immunoSEQ multiplex PCR, and TCRdb holds only the in-frame ones, with some missing. Clone size and V and J calls were adopted from that table, with D and trimming inferred from the DNA. The sample shows more than 300,000 clones, 70% to 90% of them seen only once. Recruitment covered about 25 US areas and drew participants whose ages spanned roughly 18 to 90 years. Germline CDR1 and CDR2: KGHSH and LQKENI. Deletions cut 3 bases from V and 6 bases from J, with 11 bases between. This CDR3 comprises 13 residues. This clone was seen a single time.

V gene TRBV18 combines with J gene TRBJ1-1; TRBD1 might be the D (6 bases). Source material: PBMCs or T cells enriched from blood (not recorded which). The receptor's source is a woman under 30 who had recovered from COVID-19. This CDR3 reads CASSPWTEAEAFF. CDR3 coding DNA: TGTGCCAGCTCACCCTGGACAGAAGCTGAAGCTTTCTTT.